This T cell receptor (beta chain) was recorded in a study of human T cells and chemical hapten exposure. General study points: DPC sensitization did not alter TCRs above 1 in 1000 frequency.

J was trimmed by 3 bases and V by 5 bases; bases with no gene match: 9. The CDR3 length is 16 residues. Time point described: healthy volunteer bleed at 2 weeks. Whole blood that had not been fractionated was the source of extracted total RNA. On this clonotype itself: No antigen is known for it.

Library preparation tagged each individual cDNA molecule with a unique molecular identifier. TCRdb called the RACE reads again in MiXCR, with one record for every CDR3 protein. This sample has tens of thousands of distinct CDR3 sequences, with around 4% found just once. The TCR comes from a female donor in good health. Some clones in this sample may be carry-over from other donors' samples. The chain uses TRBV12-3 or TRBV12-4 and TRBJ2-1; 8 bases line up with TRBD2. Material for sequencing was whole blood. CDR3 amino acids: CASSPHSGGDYNEQFF. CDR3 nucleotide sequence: TGTGCCAGCAGTCCCCATTCGGGGGGGGACTACAATGAGCAGTTCTTC.